The next 18 T cell receptor beta chains were all read from a single sample in a study of T-cell memory formation after mild COVID-19. Using its own MiXCR run on the 5' RACE reads, TCRdb lists one record per CDR3 protein. Altogether hundreds of thousands of distinct CDR3 sequences are present, around a quarter being singletons, with the ten largest covering approximately 12%. The specimen sequenced was PBMCs or a T cell subset sorted from them (not recorded which). Source of these receptors: an adult woman who had mild COVID-19 (a few samples of this study predate the infection). Cell type and time point are not known.

This chain connects TRBV29-1 to TRBJ2-5; perhaps D is TRBD1 or TRBD2 (5 bases each). The CDR3 is 10 residues long. Germline CDR1 and CDR2: SQVTM and ANQGSEA. Trimming stripped 7 bases from V and 2 bases from J, with 5 bases between. The CDR3 DNA reads TGCAGCGGGGGGCAAGAGACCCAGTACTTC. It is translated as CSGGQETQYF. The full variable domain, in which reference TRBV29-1 and TRBJ2-5 provide the parts outside the CDR3, is SAVISQKPSRDICQRGTSLTIQCQVDSQVTMMFWYRQQPGQSLTLIATANQGSEATYESGFVIDKFPISRPNLTFSTLTVSNMSPEDSSIYLCSGGQETQYFGPGTRLLVL.

This clonotype was counted only a few times. V gene TRBV15 combines with J gene TRBJ2-1; D is unclear. This CDR3 spans 17 amino acids. V dropped 1 base and J dropped 5 bases, with 18 bases sitting between them. Germline V gives CDR1 LNHNV, CDR2 YYDKDF (reference sequence). In DNA, the CDR3 is TGTGCCACCAGCAGAGTCAACCGGCCCTACGGAAACAATGAGCAGTTCTTC. This gives the protein CATSRVNRPYGNNEQFF.

This sequence joins TRBV5-1 and TRBJ1-2, with a tentative D call TRBD1 (5 bases). The CDR3 loop spans 13 amino acids. The V gene lost 2 bases and the J gene lost 6 bases, with 11 bases spanning the gap. The germline gives CDR1 SGHRS, CDR2 YFSETQ. CDR3 in amino acids: CASSFEGLDGYTF. In DNA, the CDR3 is TGCGCCAGCAGCTTTGAGGGGCTGGATGGCTACACCTTC.

This clonotype was seen a handful of times. The V call is TRBV12-3 or TRBV12-4, the J call TRBJ2-7; TRBD1 agrees at 10 bases. V was clipped by 4 bases and J by 0 bases; unmatched bases: 15. The CDR3 contains 19 residues. The CDR3 loop reads CASSSDTTYGQGGSYEQYF. The CDR3 coding sequence is TGTGCCAGCAGTTCGGACACCACGTACGGACAGGGGGGCTCCTACGAGCAGTACTTC.

This clonotype was seen a handful of times. J is TRBJ2-1 and V is TRBV12-3 or TRBV12-4; the D gene is possibly TRBD1 (6 bases). The CDR3 totals 15 residues. V was clipped by 4 bases and J by 7 bases, with 17 bases between them. As DNA, the CDR3 is TGTGCCAGCAGTTCAACCGGGACAAAGGAGAATGAGCAGTTCTTC. This gives the protein CASSSTGTKENEQFF.

This clonotype has just a few counts. The CDR3 loop reads CASSLMRRAEGETQYF. The CDR3 nucleotides read TGTGCCAGCAGCTTAATGCGGCGGGCCGAAGGGGAGACCCAGTACTTC. V usage is TRBV5-6 and J usage is TRBJ2-5; D may be TRBD2 (5 bases). The germline gives CDR1 SGHDT, CDR2 YYEEEE. CDR3 length: 16 residues. Trimming cost V 2 bases and J 5 bases, with 19 bases left between them.

The chain joins TRBV7-8 to TRBJ1-5; D remains unclear. Per germline, CDR1 SGHVS and CDR2 FQNEAQ. The CDR3 has 15 residues. V was trimmed by 2 bases and J by 6 bases, leaving 14 bases between them. As DNA, the CDR3 is TGTGCCAGCAGCTTACTAACCGGGAAAGTTCAGCCCCAGCATTTT. Amino acid sequence: CASSLLTGKVQPQHF.

This clonotype has a handful of counts. DNA for the CDR3: TGTGCCAGCAGCTTAGCGGCACGGGGAGGGAACGGGGCTTTCTTT. Translated: CASSLAARGGNGAFF. The rearrangement links TRBV7-8 to TRBJ1-1; D remains ambiguous. The CDR3 runs 15 residues. The V end lost 0 bases, the J end lost 11 bases, and 19 bases lay between the germline ends. Germline V CDR1 and CDR2: SGHVS, FQNEAQ.

This rearrangement joins TRBV7-2 to TRBJ2-7; D is undetermined. The CDR3 spans 16 residues. V lost 1 base to trimming and J lost 4 bases, with 17 bases between them. The germline V gene encodes CDR1 SGHTA and CDR2 FQGNSA. This CDR3 is CASSLVLRHEMYEQYF. CDR3 nucleotide sequence: TGTGCCAGCAGCTTAGTGCTGCGCCACGAGATGTACGAGCAGTACTTC.

This chain uses TRBV9 with TRBJ2-2, with TRBD2 as a possible D gene (5 bases). Trimming left V 4 bases short and J 1 base short, with 20 bases between. The CDR3 totals 18 residues. The germline gives CDR1 SGDLS, CDR2 YYNGEE. CDR3 sequence (DNA): TGTGCCAGCAGCACCCAGATCGGAGGCGATTTGAACACCGGGGAGCTGTTTTTT. Translating it yields CASSTQIGGDLNTGELFF.

This clonotype has only a few counts. The chain combines TRBV18 with TRBJ2-5, with a possible D match to TRBD2 (5 bases). The V gene lost 2 bases and the J gene lost 2 bases, with 6 bases spanning the gap. The germline gives CDR1 KGHSH, CDR2 LQKENI. The CDR3 consists of 13 residues. The CDR3 DNA follows: TGTGCCAGCTCACCATGGGAGCAAGAGACCCAGTACTTC. As protein: CASSPWEQETQYF.

This clonotype was observed a handful of times. This chain uses TRBV27 with TRBJ2-3; D might be TRBD1 (8 bases). The CDR3 consists of 13 residues. Germline CDR1 is MNHEY and CDR2 is SMNVEV (reference sequence). Trimming took off 5 bases at V and 13 bases at J, with 19 bases between the two ends. The CDR3 DNA reads as TGTGCCAGCAGTCAAACAGGGGGAGGGCAGGAGTATTTT. Residues: CASSQTGGGQEYF.

This clonotype was detected only a few times. A read error may account for a junction end that differs from germline. The rearrangement links TRBV18 to TRBJ2-5; 8 nucleotides match TRBD1. The CDR3 is 13 residues long. The V gene's germline CDR1 is KGHSH and CDR2 LQKENI. This CDR3 reads CASSRGTGATIDF. CDR3 bases: TGTGCCAGCTCCCGGGGGACAGGAGCTACTATCGACTTC. The full variable domain, its missing parts supplied by reference TRBV18 and TRBJ2-5, is NAGVMQNPRHLVRRRGQEARLRCSPMKGHSHVYWYRQLPEEGLKFMVYLQKENIIDESGMPKERFSAEFPKEGPSILRIQQVVRGDSAAYFCASSRGTGATIDFGPGTRLLVL.

The rearrangement links TRBV10-3 to TRBJ2-1; D is ambiguous. The CDR3 contains 15 residues. V lost 1 base and J lost 5, with 12 bases in between. Germline V gene data show CDR1 as ENHRY and CDR2 as SYGVKD. In nucleotides, the CDR3 is TGTGCCATCAGTGAGTTGGCCCGAGCCGACAATGAGCAGTTCTTC. It is translated as CAISELARADNEQFF.

The chain combines TRBV15 with TRBJ2-3; 9 nucleotides align to TRBD2. From germline, CDR1 is LNHNV and CDR2 YYDKDF (reference sequence). There are 18 residues in the CDR3. J lost 0 bases, V lost 2 bases, and 9 bases had no gene match. CDR3 in amino acids: CATSRTGLADPSTDTQYF. The CDR3 coding sequence is TGTGCCACCAGCAGAACGGGACTAGCTGACCCTAGCACAGATACGCAGTATTTT.

This clonotype came up many times. The chain joins TRBV5-4 to TRBJ1-2, with a weak D call TRBD1 (5 bases). CDR3 length equals 15 residues. The germline V and J ends were trimmed by 5 bases and 2 bases, with 16 bases remaining between them. CDR1 and CDR2 from the germline V gene are SGHNT and YYREEE (reference sequence). The CDR3 sequence: CASRIQGFGNYGYTF. The CDR3 coding sequence is TGTGCCAGCAGGATCCAGGGTTTCGGCAACTATGGCTACACCTTC. Full variable domain (outside the CDR3, taken from reference TRBV5-4 and TRBJ1-2): ETGVTQSPTHLIKTRGQQVTLRCSSQSGHNTVSWYQQALGQGPQFIFQYYREEENGRGNFPPRFSGLQFPNYSSELNVNALELDDSALYLCASRIQGFGNYGYTFGSGTRLTVV.

This clonotype was observed a handful of times. The V call is TRBV29-1, the J call TRBJ1-5; D not certain. The germline CDR1 and CDR2 sequences are SQVTM and ANQGSEA. The V and J ends lost 3 bases and 6 bases respectively, with 12 bases between them. CDR3 length: 13 residues. The CDR3 nucleotides are TGCAGCGTTGAGAGGGAACGGGGTCAGCCCCAGCATTTT. It codes for CSVERERGQPQHF. The variable domain in full, completed from reference TRBV29-1 and TRBJ1-5, reads SAVISQKPSRDICQRGTSLTIQCQVDSQVTMMFWYRQQPGQSLTLIATANQGSEATYESGFVIDKFPISRPNLTFSTLTVSNMSPEDSSIYLCSVERERGQPQHFGDGTRLSIL.

This clonotype was picked up one time. The gene calls are TRBV6-1 and TRBJ2-3; 8 nucleotides agree with TRBD2. Germline-derived CDR1 and CDR2 are MNHNS and SASEGT. Trimming took 6 bases from V and 3 from J; bases not matched to a gene: 8. CDR3 size: 15 residues. The DNA of the CDR3 is TGTGCCAGCAGACAGAGGGTAGCGGGAACAGATACGCAGTATTTT. It codes for CASRQRVAGTDTQYF.